This T cell receptor beta chain was obtained from a study of Graves' ophthalmopathy and Graves' hyperthyroidism. Of note for this clonotype: The antigen is not known.

Moderately to severely active ophthalmopathy under 3 months, CAS at least 3, NOSPECS at least 4. The authors diagnosed from clinical symptoms, serum thyroxine, TRAb, thyroid ultrasound and orbital computed tomography. Study-wide results and limits: Researchers report that a 13-signature model separated ophthalmopathy from stable hyperthyroidism, posting 87.88% sensitivity and 81.08% specificity. The model achieved over 60% sensitivity and roughly 72% specificity for ophthalmopathy progression.

RNA transcripts yielded amplified TCR beta CDR3 regions. RT-PCR in the first round used HTBI primers; a second-round multiplex PCR followed. Each CDR3 protein gets one entry after TCRdb re-called the multiplex PCR reads with MiXCR. The sample records about 740,000 distinct CDR3 sequences, approximately 40% being singletons. The ends lost 6 bases at V and 4 bases at J; junction bases unmatched: 13. The CDR3 consists of 17 residues. From germline, CDR1 is SEHNR and CDR2 FQNEAQ (reference sequence). The genes are TRBV7-9 and TRBJ2-2, with TRBD1 identical over 8 bases. The receptor comes from an adult man with Graves' ophthalmopathy. The source material was peripheral blood. The CDR3 DNA is TGTGCCAGCAGTTACTCTCTGGACAGGGCTTTCACCGGGGAGCTGTTTTTT. It codes for CASSYSLDRAFTGELFF.